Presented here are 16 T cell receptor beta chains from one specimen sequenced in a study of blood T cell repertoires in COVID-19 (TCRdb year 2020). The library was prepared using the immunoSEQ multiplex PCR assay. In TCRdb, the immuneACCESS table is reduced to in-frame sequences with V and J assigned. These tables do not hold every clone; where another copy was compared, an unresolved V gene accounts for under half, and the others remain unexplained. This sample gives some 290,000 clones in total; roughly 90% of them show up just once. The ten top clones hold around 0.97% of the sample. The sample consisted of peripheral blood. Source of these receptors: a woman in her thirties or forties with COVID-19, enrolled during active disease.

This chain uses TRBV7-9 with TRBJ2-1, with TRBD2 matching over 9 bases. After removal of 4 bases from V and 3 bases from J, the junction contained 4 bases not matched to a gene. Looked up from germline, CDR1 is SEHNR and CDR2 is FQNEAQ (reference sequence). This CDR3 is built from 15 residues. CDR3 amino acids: CASSSFSGGYNEQFF. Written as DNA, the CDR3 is TGTGCCAGCAGCTCCTTTAGCGGGGGCTACAATGAGCAGTTCTTC.

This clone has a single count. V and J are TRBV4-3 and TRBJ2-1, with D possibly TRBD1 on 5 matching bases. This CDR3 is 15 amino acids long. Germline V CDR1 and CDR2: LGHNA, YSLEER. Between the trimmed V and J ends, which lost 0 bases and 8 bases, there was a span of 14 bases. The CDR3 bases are TGCGCCAGCAGCCAAGATCTCCAGGGTGGCGATGAGCAGTTCTTC. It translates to CASSQDLQGGDEQFF.

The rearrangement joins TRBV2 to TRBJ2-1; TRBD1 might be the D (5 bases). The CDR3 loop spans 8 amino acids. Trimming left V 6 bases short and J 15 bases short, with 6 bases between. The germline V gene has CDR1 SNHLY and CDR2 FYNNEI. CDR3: CASRGPFF. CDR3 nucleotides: TGTGCCAGCAGGGGGCCGTTCTTC.

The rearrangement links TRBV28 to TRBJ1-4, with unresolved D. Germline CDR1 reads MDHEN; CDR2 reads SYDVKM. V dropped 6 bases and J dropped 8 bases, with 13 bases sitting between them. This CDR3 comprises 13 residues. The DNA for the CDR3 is TGTGCCAGCAGGGGATCCCGGAGGGAAAAACTGTTTTTT. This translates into CASRGSRREKLFF.

As DNA, the CDR3 is TGCGCCAGCAGCTTGAACCCCCCGGACAATGAGCAGTTCTTC. Its translation is CASSLNPPDNEQFF. V is TRBV5-1 and J is TRBJ2-1; D ambiguous. Germline V gene sequence: CDR1 SGHRS, CDR2 YFSETQ. This CDR3 region has 14 residues. V was clipped by 1 base and J by 5 bases, with 10 bases between them.

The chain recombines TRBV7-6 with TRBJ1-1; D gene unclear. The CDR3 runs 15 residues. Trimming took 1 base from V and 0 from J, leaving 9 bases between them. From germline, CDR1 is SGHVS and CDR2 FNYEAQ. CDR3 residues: CASSLVSGLNTEAFF. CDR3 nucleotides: TGTGCCAGCAGCTTAGTCTCCGGGTTGAACACTGAAGCTTTCTTT.

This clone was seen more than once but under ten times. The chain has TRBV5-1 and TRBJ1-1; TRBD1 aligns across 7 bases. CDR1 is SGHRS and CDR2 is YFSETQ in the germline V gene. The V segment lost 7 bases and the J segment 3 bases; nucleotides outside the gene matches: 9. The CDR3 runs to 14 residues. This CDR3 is CASQKDRSDTEAFF. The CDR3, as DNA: TGCGCCAGCCAGAAGGACAGGAGCGACACTGAAGCTTTCTTT. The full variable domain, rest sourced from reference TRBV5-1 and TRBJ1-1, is KAGVTQTPRYLIKTRGQQVTLSCSPISGHRSVSWYQQTPGQGLQFLFEYFSETQRNKGNFPGRFSGRQFSNSRSEMNVSTLELGDSALYLCASQKDRSDTEAFFGQGTRLTVV.

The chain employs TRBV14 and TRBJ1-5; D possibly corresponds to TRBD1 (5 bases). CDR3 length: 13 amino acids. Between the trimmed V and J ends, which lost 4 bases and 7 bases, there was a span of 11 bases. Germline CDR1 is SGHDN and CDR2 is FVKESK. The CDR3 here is CASSRIQGQPQHF. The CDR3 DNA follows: TGTGCCAGCAGCCGTATCCAGGGCCAGCCCCAGCATTTT.

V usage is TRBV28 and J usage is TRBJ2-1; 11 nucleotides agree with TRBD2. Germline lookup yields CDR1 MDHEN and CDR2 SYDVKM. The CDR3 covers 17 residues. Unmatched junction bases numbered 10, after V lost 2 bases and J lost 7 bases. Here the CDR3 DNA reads TGTGCCAGCAGTTTAGTCTCCTTAGCGGGGGGGCGAAATGAGCAGTTCTTC. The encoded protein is CASSLVSLAGGRNEQFF.

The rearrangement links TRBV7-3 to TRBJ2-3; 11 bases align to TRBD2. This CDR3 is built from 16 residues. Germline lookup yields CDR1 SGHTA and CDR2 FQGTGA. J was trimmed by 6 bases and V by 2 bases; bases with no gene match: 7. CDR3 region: CASSLRPSGRPDTQYF. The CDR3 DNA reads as TGTGCCAGCAGCTTACGGCCTAGCGGGAGGCCGGATACGCAGTATTTT.

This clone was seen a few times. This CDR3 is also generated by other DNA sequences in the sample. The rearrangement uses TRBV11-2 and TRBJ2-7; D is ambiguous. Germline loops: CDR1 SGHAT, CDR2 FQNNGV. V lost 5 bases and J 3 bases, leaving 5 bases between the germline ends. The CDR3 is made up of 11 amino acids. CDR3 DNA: TGTGCCAGCAGCCGTCTCTACGAGCAGTACTTC. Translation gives CASSRLYEQYF.

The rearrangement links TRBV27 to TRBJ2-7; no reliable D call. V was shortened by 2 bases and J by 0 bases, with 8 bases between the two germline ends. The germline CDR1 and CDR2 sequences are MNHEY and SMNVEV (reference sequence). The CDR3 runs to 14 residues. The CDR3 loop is CASSLQAGSYEQYF. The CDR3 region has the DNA TGTGCCAGCAGTTTACAGGCCGGCTCCTACGAGCAGTACTTC.

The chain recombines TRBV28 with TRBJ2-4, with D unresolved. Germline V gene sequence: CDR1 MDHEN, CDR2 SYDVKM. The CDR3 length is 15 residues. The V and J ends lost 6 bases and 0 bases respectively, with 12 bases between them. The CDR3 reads CASSYGSLAKNIQYF. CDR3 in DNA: TGTGCCAGCAGCTACGGTTCGCTAGCCAAAAACATTCAGTACTTC.

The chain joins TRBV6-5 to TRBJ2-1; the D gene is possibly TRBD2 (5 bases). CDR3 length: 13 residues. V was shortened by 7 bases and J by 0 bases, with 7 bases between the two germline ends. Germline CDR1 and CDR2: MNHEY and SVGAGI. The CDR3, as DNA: TGTGCCAGCAAAGGGAGCTCCTACAATGAGCAGTTCTTC. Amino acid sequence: CASKGSSYNEQFF.

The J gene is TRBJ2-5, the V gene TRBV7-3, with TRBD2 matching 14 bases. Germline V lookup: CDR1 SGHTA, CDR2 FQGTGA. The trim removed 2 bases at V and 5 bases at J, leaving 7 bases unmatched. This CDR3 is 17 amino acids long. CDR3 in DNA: TGTGCCAGCAGCTTACCCGGGACTAGCGGGGGCGGGGAGACCCAGTACTTC. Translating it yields CASSLPGTSGGGETQYF.

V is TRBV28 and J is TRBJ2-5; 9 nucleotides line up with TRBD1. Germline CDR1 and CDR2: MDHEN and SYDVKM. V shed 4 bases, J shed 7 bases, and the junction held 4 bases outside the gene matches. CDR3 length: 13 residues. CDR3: CASSSTGGRTQYF. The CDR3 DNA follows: TGTGCCAGCAGTTCGACAGGGGGGAGGACCCAGTACTTC. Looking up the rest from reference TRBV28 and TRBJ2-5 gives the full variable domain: DVKVTQSSRYLVKRTGEKVFLECVQDMDHENMFWYRQDPGLGLRLIYFSYDVKMKEKGDIPEGYSVSREKKERFSLILESASTNQTSMYLCASSSTGGRTQYFGPGTRLLVL.